This TCR beta chain appears in the sequencing data of a study of somatic mutations in cytotoxic T cells in rheumatoid arthritis. Study overall: Some V beta antibody-stained T-cell populations were flow-sorted at nearly 100% purity, including V beta1+ cells sequenced for TCRB. The study's findings and limits: Per patient, the largest CD8+ clone was found to exceed 20% of CD8+ cells in about an eighth of the 65 cases.

The V and J ends lost 1 base and 9 bases respectively, with 16 bases between them. Germline values: CDR1 SGHVS, CDR2 FNYEAQ. The CDR3 is made up of 15 amino acids. TCRdb's copy holds only in-frame clones and misses some; the assay was immunoSEQ multiplex PCR. Of some 20,000 clones in the sample, about four fifths were seen once. Comments on this clone: Its matching antigen is unknown.

The sequenced material came from CD8+ T cells sorted from blood. The chain recombines TRBV7-6 with TRBJ2-1; TRBD1 might be the D (6 bases). This TCR derives from an adult with rheumatoid arthritis. The CDR3 DNA reads TGTGCCAGCAGCTTAGTGCGTACCACCAGGGGTGAGCAGTTCTTC. The encoded protein is CASSLVRTTRGEQFF. Using reference TRBV7-6 and TRBJ2-1 for the parts outside the CDR3, the full variable domain is GAGVSQSPRYKVTKRGQDVALRCDPISGHVSLYWYRQALGQGPEFLTYFNYEAQQDKSGLPNDRFSAERPEGSISTLTIQRTEQRDSAMYRCASSLVRTTRGEQFFGPGTRLTVL.